The 30 T cell receptor beta chains presented below share a single source sample, sequenced in a study of CD8 T cells in Susac syndrome. Random hexamers were used to reverse transcribe about 0.5 to 1 ug of RNA. Via MiXCR, TCRdb re-called the immunoSEQ multiplex PCR reads, giving one row per CDR3 protein. The profile shows approximately 110,000 distinct CDR3 sequences, around 94% of them singletons. Sequencing used CD4+ T cells from PBMCs. The receptors derive from a human donor in good health.

The V and J genes are TRBV19 and TRBJ2-7; D remains ambiguous. Trimming removed 0 bases from V and 2 bases from J, with 8 bases in between. The length of the CDR3 is 14 residues. CDR1 is LNHDA, CDR2 SQIVND, per germline (reference sequence). This CDR3 is CASSIDVGTYEQYF. As DNA, the CDR3 is TGTGCCAGTAGTATAGACGTCGGTACCTACGAGCAGTACTTC.

The chain employs TRBV6-2 or TRBV6-3 and TRBJ2-6; D not certain. Trimming left V 7 bases short and J 4 bases short, with 8 bases between. The CDR3 length is 13 residues. Germline assignment: CDR1 MNHEY and CDR2 SVGEGT. CDR3 DNA: TGTGCCAGCAAAGAGACCGGGGCCAACGTCCTGACTTTC. Residues: CASKETGANVLTF.

This chain uses TRBV30 with TRBJ2-7, with 12 positions matching TRBD2. There are 15 residues in the CDR3. The junction had 2 bases not matched to a gene; V was cut back by 0 bases and J by 2 bases. The germline gives CDR1 GTSNPN, CDR2 SVGIG (reference sequence). This CDR3 reads CAWSVLAGGPYEQYF. The DNA for the CDR3 is TGTGCCTGGAGTGTACTAGCGGGGGGACCCTACGAGCAGTACTTC. The whole variable domain, remainder taken from reference TRBV30 and TRBJ2-7, is SQTIHQWPATLVQPVGSPLSLECTVEGTSNPNLYWYRQAAGRGLQLLFYSVGIGQISSEVPQNLSASRPQDRQFILSSKKLLLSDSGFYLCAWSVLAGGPYEQYFGPGTRLTVT.

The CDR3: CASSVKQSTLHYGYTF. DNA for the CDR3: TGTGCCAGCAGTGTAAAGCAAAGCACCCTCCACTATGGCTACACCTTC. V gene TRBV2 combines with J gene TRBJ1-2; D unclear. Germline V lookup: CDR1 SNHLY, CDR2 FYNNEI. Trimming pared 4 bases from V and 3 bases from J, leaving 18 bases between. This CDR3 has 16 residues.

The chain couples TRBV20-1 to TRBJ2-7; TRBD2 matches 12 bases. The junction had 7 bases not matched to a gene; V was cut back by 6 bases and J by 10 bases. The CDR3 totals 12 residues. Germline CDR1 DFQATT, CDR2 SNEGSKA (reference sequence). CDR3 loop: CSAGRLAGAQYF. The CDR3 nucleotides read TGCAGTGCGGGTAGACTAGCGGGAGCTCAGTACTTC.

The rearrangement joins TRBV6-2 or TRBV6-3 to TRBJ1-5; tentatively, D is TRBD1 (6 bases). There are 15 residues in the CDR3. Germline V CDR1 and CDR2: MNHEY, SVGEGT. Trimming took off 6 bases at V and 4 bases at J, with 16 bases between the two ends. This CDR3 is CASRTGQTSNQPQHF. DNA of the CDR3: TGTGCCAGCAGGACCGGACAGACGAGTAATCAGCCCCAGCATTTT.

V is TRBV7-9 and J is TRBJ2-7; the D gene is possibly TRBD1 (6 bases). Germline V gives CDR1 SEHNR, CDR2 FQNEAQ (reference sequence). Trimming left V 1 base short and J 3 bases short, with 16 bases between. This CDR3 has 16 amino acids. The DNA for the CDR3 is TGTGCCAGCAGCTTAGATCTCAGGGGCGCCAACTACGAGCAGTACTTC. Its protein is CASSLDLRGANYEQYF.

The rearrangement links TRBV12-3 or TRBV12-4 to TRBJ1-1; 7 bases map to TRBD1. Trimming cost V 8 bases and J 1 base; bases outside gene matches: 10. The CDR3 consists of 15 residues. In DNA, the CDR3 is TGTGCCAGCTCAATGGGGGCAGGGGGGAACACTGAAGCTTTCTTT. This gives the protein CASSMGAGGNTEAFF.

The chain uses TRBV3-1 and TRBJ1-1, with D unclear. The CDR3 runs to 13 residues. CDR1 and CDR2 from the germline V gene are LGHDT and YNNKEL (reference sequence). With 3 bases removed from V and 3 bases from J, the gap between germline ends came to 8 bases. CDR3 amino acids: CASSQNRYTEAFF. The CDR3 DNA follows: TGTGCCAGCAGCCAGAACAGATACACTGAAGCTTTCTTT.

The rearrangement joins TRBV6-6 to TRBJ2-5; 8 bases fit TRBD1. V shed 7 bases, J shed 4 bases, and the junction held 8 bases outside the gene matches. Germline values: CDR1 MNHNY, CDR2 SVGAGI (reference sequence). CDR3 size: 14 residues. Here the CDR3 DNA reads TGTGCCAGCACCAAGGACAGGGCTCGAGAGACCCAGTACTTC. This translates into CASTKDRARETQYF.

V usage is TRBV29-1 and J usage is TRBJ2-1; 15 bases fit TRBD2. Germline CDR1 SQVTM, CDR2 ANQGSEA. After removal of 4 bases from V and 0 bases from J, the junction contained 4 bases not matched to a gene. This CDR3 has 17 amino acids. CDR3 in amino acids: CSVVGLAGGISYNEQFF. CDR3 in DNA: TGCAGCGTTGTAGGACTAGCGGGAGGGATCTCCTACAATGAGCAGTTCTTC.

CDR3 in DNA: TGCGCCAGCAGCTTGCAGGGACTAGGAAACACCGGGGAGCTGTTTTTT. This sequence encodes CASSLQGLGNTGELFF. The chain recombines TRBV5-1 with TRBJ2-2; 8 nucleotides match TRBD2. Trimming took 1 base from V and 2 from J; bases not matched to a gene: 4. The V gene's germline CDR1 is SGHRS and CDR2 YFSETQ. CDR3 size: 16 residues.

Written as DNA, the CDR3 is TGCGCCAGCAGCTTGGACAAATACACCATATATTTT. It codes for CASSLDKYTIYF. V gene TRBV5-1 combines with J gene TRBJ1-3, with D unresolved. Looked up from germline, CDR1 is SGHRS and CDR2 is YFSETQ. V was pared by 0 bases and J by 8 bases, with 6 bases between. This CDR3 is built from 12 residues. Complete variable domain (other parts from reference TRBV5-1 and TRBJ1-3): KAGVTQTPRYLIKTRGQQVTLSCSPISGHRSVSWYQQTPGQGLQFLFEYFSETQRNKGNFPGRFSGRQFSNSRSEMNVSTLELGDSALYLCASSLDKYTIYFGEGSWLTVV.

DNA for the CDR3: TGCGCCAGCAGTCAATCGAAGACAGGGCAGTACAATGAGCAGTTCTTC. Residues: CASSQSKTGQYNEQFF. The rearrangement uses TRBV23-1 and TRBJ2-1; 7 bases are shared with TRBD1. TRBV23-1 is treated as an ORF (open reading frame) with a function not yet certain. The CDR3 is 16 residues long. J was trimmed by 4 bases and V by 0 bases; bases with no gene match: 6.

The CDR3 region has the DNA TGTGCCAGCAGCTTACCCGAGAGGGCCGCCTACGAGCAGTACTTC. This gives the protein CASSLPERAAYEQYF. The V and J genes are TRBV7-2 and TRBJ2-7; weak D call: TRBD2 (5 bases). CDR3 length: 15 residues. Germline CDR1 SGHTA, CDR2 FQGNSA. V lost 2 bases, J lost 2 bases, and 13 bases lay in between.

This chain joins TRBV29-1 and TRBJ1-1, with D possibly being TRBD1 (5 bases). The CDR3 extends over 13 amino acids. The germline CDR1 and CDR2 sequences are SQVTM and ANQGSEA. The ends were cut back, 6 bases at V and 4 bases at J, with 15 bases in the middle. Written as DNA, the CDR3 is TGCAGCGTCGCCGGGACCCTTGGCACTGAAGCTTTCTTT. Amino acid sequence: CSVAGTLGTEAFF.

The rearrangement links TRBV7-2 to TRBJ1-5, with 8 nucleotides matching TRBD1. The CDR3 length is 18 residues. Germline CDR1 SGHTA, CDR2 FQGNSA. The ends lost 3 bases at V and 3 bases at J; junction bases unmatched: 13. The CDR3, as DNA: TGTGCCAGCAGCTTGTTTAAACCCAACAGGGGGAACAATCAGCCCCAGCATTTT. Encoded protein: CASSLFKPNRGNNQPQHF.

The CDR3 coding sequence is TGCGCCAGCAGCCGACCGGGACTCGTGGAGACCCAGTACTTC. Protein: CASSRPGLVETQYF. The V gene is TRBV4-1, the J gene TRBJ2-5, with a weak D call TRBD2 (6 bases). V shed 4 bases and J shed 5 bases, with 14 bases lying between them. Germline V CDR1 and CDR2: MGHRA, YSYEKL. The CDR3 is made up of 14 amino acids.

V gene TRBV9 combines with J gene TRBJ1-1; 7 bases match TRBD1. V lost 5 bases to trimming and J lost 3 bases; unmatched junction nucleotides: 7. The CDR3 runs 14 residues. CDR1 is SGDLS, CDR2 YYNGEE, per germline. CDR3 in amino acids: CASRQGQFDTEAFF. CDR3 DNA sequence: TGTGCCAGCAGACAGGGACAGTTCGACACTGAAGCTTTCTTT.

The rearrangement joins TRBV7-9 to TRBJ2-1; 11 nucleotides match TRBD2. Looked up from germline, CDR1 is SEHNR and CDR2 is FQNEAQ (reference sequence). This CDR3 comprises 15 residues. V lost 5 bases to trimming and J lost 5 bases; unmatched junction nucleotides: 5. CDR3 nucleotides: TGTGCCAGCAGCATACTAGCGGGAGCCGACAATGAGCAGTTCTTC. Translated, it gives CASSILAGADNEQFF.

The rearrangement joins TRBV4-1 to TRBJ2-7, with 8 bases matching TRBD1. Trimming at V came to 5 bases and at J to 2 bases, leaving 5 bases not matched to a gene. In germline, CDR1 is MGHRA, CDR2 YSYEKL. The CDR3 runs 14 residues. DNA for the CDR3: TGCGCCAGCAGCAATTCAGGGGGCCCCTACGAGCAGTACTTC. This codes for CASSNSGGPYEQYF.

The gene calls are TRBV25-1 and TRBJ2-1; the D gene is possibly TRBD2 (6 bases). Trimming left V 1 base short and J 0 bases short, with 16 bases between. The germline V gene encodes CDR1 MGHDK and CDR2 SYGVNS. CDR3 length equals 18 residues. The CDR3 DNA sequence: TGTGCCAGCAGTGAATTTAGGGTAGCGGCCTCCTCCTACAATGAGCAGTTCTTC. It encodes CASSEFRVAASSYNEQFF.

The chain has TRBV12-5 and TRBJ1-1; possible D gene TRBD1, 5 bases. V lost 1 base to trimming and J lost 3 bases, with 9 bases between them. CDR3 length: 14 residues. Germline lookup yields CDR1 LGHNT and CDR2 FRNRAP. CDR3: CASGLEGIYTEAFF. CDR3 DNA: TGTGCTAGTGGTTTGGAGGGGATCTACACTGAAGCTTTCTTT.

The chain employs TRBV24-1 and TRBJ2-1, with 10 nucleotides matching TRBD2. The V gene end was trimmed by 4 bases and the J gene end by 7 bases; junction bases not matched to a gene: 15. CDR3 length: 18 residues. Germline V gene lookup returns CDR1 KGHDR and CDR2 SFDVKD. DNA of the CDR3: TGTGCCACCAGTGACTCCGGGAGGAGCGGGAGGGCTGGTAATGAGCAGTTCTTC. Protein product: CATSDSGRSGRAGNEQFF.

The V call is TRBV20-1, the J call TRBJ2-7; TRBD2 agrees at 12 bases. The CDR3 spans 15 residues. With 2 bases clipped from V and 4 bases from J, the junction kept 6 bases outside the gene matches. CDR1 and CDR2 (germline): DFQATT, SNEGSKA (reference sequence). CDR3 protein: CSARTSGRLTYEQYF. The CDR3 bases are TGCAGTGCTAGAACTAGCGGGAGGTTAACGTACGAGCAGTACTTC.

The chain has TRBV5-1 and TRBJ2-1; no clear D gene. The V and J ends lost 2 bases and 8 bases respectively, with 5 bases between them. Germline values: CDR1 SGHRS, CDR2 YFSETQ. The CDR3 extends over 11 amino acids. The CDR3 loop is CASSLEDEQFF. In DNA form, the CDR3 reads TGCGCCAGCAGCTTAGAGGATGAGCAGTTCTTC.

The chain links TRBV5-1 to TRBJ1-1; 8 nucleotides agree with TRBD1. This CDR3 spans 15 amino acids. CDR1 is SGHRS and CDR2 is YFSETQ in the germline V gene. V gave up 0 bases and J gave up 1 base; unmatched junction bases: 2. The CDR3 region has the DNA TGCGCCAGCAGCTTGGACAGGGGGGCGAACACTGAAGCTTTCTTT. Its translation is CASSLDRGANTEAFF.

CDR3 bases: TGTGCCAGCAGTTTCAGGGAGGCTGAAGCTTTCTTT. Its translation: CASSFREAEAFF. The chain joins TRBV12-3 or TRBV12-4 to TRBJ1-1, with a possible D match to TRBD1 (5 bases). V was clipped by 3 bases and J by 6 bases, with 8 bases between them. The CDR3 sequence is 12 residues long.

The chain couples TRBV7-8 to TRBJ2-7; 9 bases map to TRBD1. The germline V gene has CDR1 SGHVS and CDR2 FQNEAQ. V dropped 3 bases and J dropped 3; count of bases not matched to a gene: 12. The CDR3 runs to 17 residues. The CDR3 nucleotides are TGTGCCAGCAGCTTTTCTCTACAGGGGGCCCCTGGCTACGAGCAGTACTTC. The encoded protein is CASSFSLQGAPGYEQYF.

The chain uses TRBV7-2 and TRBJ2-6; D call uncertain. The CDR3 has 16 amino acids. The V gene's germline CDR1 is SGHTA and CDR2 FQGNSA. Trimming took 3 bases from V and 0 from J, leaving 9 bases between them. CDR3 amino acids: CASSFTTTSGANVLTF. The CDR3 DNA sequence: TGTGCCAGCAGCTTCACTACCACCTCTGGGGCCAACGTCCTGACTTTC. The entire variable domain, with the rest obtained from reference TRBV7-2 and TRBJ2-6, is as follows: GAGVSQSPSNKVTEKGKDVELRCDPISGHTALYWYRQSLGQGLEFLIYFQGNSAPDKSGLPSDRFSAERTGGSVSTLTIQRTQQEDSAVYLCASSFTTTSGANVLTFGAGSRLTVL.